This T cell receptor (beta chain) was found in a study of shared clonotypes between healthy human individuals. V trimming: 4 bases; J trimming: 8 bases; junction bases outside the gene matches: 11. Germline assignment: CDR1 LGHNA and CDR2 YSLEER. The CDR3 covers 16 residues. Only in-frame clones appear in the TCRdb table, and some are missing; sequencing was by immunoSEQ multiplex PCR. Of about 480,000 clones in the sample, about three quarters were seen once. This clone was picked up a small number of times. Its specificity is not known. Notes on the study in general: The small donor group covered limited genetic and exposure diversity.

The origin of this receptor is a woman in her forties in good health. Some clones in this sample may be carry-over from other donors' samples. Sequenced: PBMCs. The gene calls are TRBV4-3 and TRBJ2-1; TRBD2 matches at 10 bases. CDR3 DNA: TGCGCCAGCAGCCGGGTAACTAGCGGGATTGCGTATGAGCAGTTCTTC. This sequence encodes CASSRVTSGIAYEQFF.